A single sample gave rise to the 23 T cell receptor beta chains below, sequenced in a study of blood T cell repertoires in COVID-19. The data were produced by immunoSEQ multiplex PCR, yet TCRdb's version contains in-frame clones alone and is incomplete. The profile shows around 250,000 clones, 80% to 85% of them singletons. Sequenced material: peripheral blood. These receptors were obtained from a woman aged 18-30 years with acute or convalescent COVID-19.

The rearrangement joins TRBV27 to TRBJ1-2, with 7 bases fitting TRBD1. This CDR3 has 13 residues. CDR1 and CDR2 (germline): MNHEY, SMNVEV (reference sequence). V lost 8 bases to trimming and J lost 5 bases; unmatched junction nucleotides: 8. CDR3 amino acids: CASGGGRGYGYTF. The CDR3 DNA is TGTGCCAGCGGAGGGGGCAGGGGGTATGGCTACACCTTC.

This chain connects TRBV4-3 to TRBJ1-4; TRBD1 is a possible D gene (6 bases). V gave up 4 bases and J gave up 2 bases, with 14 bases separating them. CDR1 and CDR2 (germline): LGHNA, YSLEER. CDR3 length equals 16 residues. In DNA, the CDR3 is TGCGCCAGCAGCCCTAGCATGGGGGCGACTAATGAAAAACTGTTTTTT. Amino acids: CASSPSMGATNEKLFF.

The chain uses TRBV7-6 and TRBJ1-1, with D hard to call. Germline CDR1 reads SGHVS; CDR2 reads FNYEAQ. The CDR3 runs to 12 residues. With 5 bases removed from V and 7 bases from J, the gap between germline ends came to 11 bases. CDR3 DNA: TGTGCCAGCAGCCCCAGGCGGGGTGAAGCTTTCTTT. Translation gives CASSPRRGEAFF.

The CDR3 sequence: CASSYSLGDRNTEAFF. CDR3 DNA sequence: TGTGCCAGCAGTTACTCGTTGGGGGACAGGAACACTGAAGCTTTCTTT. The chain joins TRBV6-5 to TRBJ1-1; TRBD1 agrees at 7 bases. The germline V gene encodes CDR1 MNHEY and CDR2 SVGAGI. The CDR3 contains 16 residues. The V segment lost 0 bases and the J segment 1 base; nucleotides outside the gene matches: 5.

The rearrangement joins TRBV5-1 to TRBJ2-3, with D hard to call. This CDR3 is built from 15 residues. V lost 4 bases and J 4 bases, leaving 16 bases between the germline ends. Germline loops: CDR1 SGHRS, CDR2 YFSETQ. CDR3 nucleotide sequence: TGCGCCAGCAGCCCGAAGAGCGAGGTGGCAGATACGCAGTATTTT. Residues: CASSPKSEVADTQYF.

The chain links TRBV19 to TRBJ2-5, with D perhaps TRBD1 (6 bases). Germline values: CDR1 LNHDA, CDR2 SQIVND (reference sequence). The CDR3 consists of 12 residues. Trimming removed 3 bases from V and 5 bases from J, with 7 bases in between. The CDR3 protein is CASSIQGETQYF. CDR3 coding DNA: TGTGCCAGTAGTATTCAGGGGGAGACCCAGTACTTC.

The chain carries TRBV4-3 and TRBJ1-1; weak D call: TRBD1 (5 bases). V gave up 4 bases and J gave up 5 bases, with 11 bases separating them. There are 13 residues in the CDR3. Germline CDR1 reads LGHNA; CDR2 reads YSLEER. DNA for the CDR3: TGCGCCAGCAGCCCCAGGGTGGGGACTGAAGCTTTCTTT. Its protein product is CASSPRVGTEAFF.

V usage is TRBV6-4 and J usage is TRBJ1-5; 9 positions match TRBD1. The CDR3 consists of 19 residues. V dropped 6 bases and J dropped 0; count of bases not matched to a gene: 15. Germline V lookup: CDR1 MRHNA, CDR2 SNTAGT. The CDR3: CASRPRGTGTLYSNQPQHF. The DNA of the CDR3 is TGTGCCAGCAGGCCCCGTGGGACAGGGACTCTTTATAGCAATCAGCCCCAGCATTTT.

This rearrangement joins TRBV6-5 to TRBJ1-4; D not resolved. This CDR3 comprises 14 residues. The V gene lost 0 bases and the J gene lost 7 bases, with 9 bases spanning the gap. Per the germline V gene, CDR1 is MNHEY and CDR2 is SVGAGI. As DNA, the CDR3 is TGTGCCAGCAGTTACTCGACCGGAGGTGAAAAACTGTTTTTT. Translated: CASSYSTGGEKLFF.

This clone was seen more than once but under ten times. The sample holds other DNA sequences that translate to the same CDR3. The chain recombines TRBV5-5 with TRBJ1-5; maybe TRBD1 (6 bases). Trimming cost V 1 base and J 4 bases, with 9 bases left between them. The V gene's germline CDR1 is SGHKS and CDR2 YYEKEE (reference sequence). This CDR3 has 14 amino acids. The CDR3: CASSLSGANQPQHF. The CDR3, as DNA: TGTGCCAGCAGCTTGTCAGGGGCAAATCAGCCCCAGCATTTT.

In its sample, this clone was seen a few times. The J gene is TRBJ1-2, the V gene TRBV6-4, with TRBD1 matching 7 bases. Germline V CDR1 and CDR2: MRHNA, SNTAGT. The CDR3 contains 16 residues. The junction had 10 bases not matched to a gene; V was cut back by 2 bases and J by 4 bases. The CDR3 nucleotides are TGTGCCAGCAGTGACACACCACAGGGGTTCAGCTATGGCTACACCTTC. This codes for CASSDTPQGFSYGYTF.

The rearrangement uses TRBV7-9 and TRBJ2-1, with 7 nucleotides matching TRBD2. The V gene end was trimmed by 5 bases and the J gene end by 7 bases; junction bases not matched to a gene: 2. Germline CDR1 reads SEHNR; CDR2 reads FQNEAQ (reference sequence). CDR3 size: 12 residues. CDR3 sequence reads: CASSHSGNEQFF. For the CDR3, the DNA is TGTGCCAGCAGCCATAGCGGGAATGAGCAGTTCTTC.

The chain links TRBV6-5 to TRBJ2-5, with a tentative D call TRBD1 (6 bases). The CDR3 runs to 16 residues. Per germline, CDR1 MNHEY and CDR2 SVGAGI. Trimming shortened V by 2 bases and J by 4 bases, and 17 bases separated the two germline ends. CDR3 in DNA: TGTGCCAGCAGTTACGCAGGGGCAGGGCTAGGAGAGACCCAGTACTTC. Residues: CASSYAGAGLGETQYF.

V and J are TRBV5-1 and TRBJ1-1; the D gene is possibly TRBD1 (5 bases). The CDR3 extends over 16 amino acids. Germline assignment: CDR1 SGHRS and CDR2 YFSETQ. Trimming removed 5 bases at V and 8 bases at J, with 25 bases between. DNA for the CDR3: TGCGCCAGCAGGGGTGGGCTCACCGGGGGAGGAGACGAAGCTTTCTTT. It is translated as CASRGGLTGGGDEAFF.

The chain carries TRBV19 and TRBJ1-1; 8 positions agree with TRBD1. The CDR3 totals 13 residues. After removal of 8 bases from V and 11 bases from J, the junction contained 13 bases not matched to a gene. Germline CDR1 and CDR2: LNHDA and SQIVND (reference sequence). The CDR3 region has the DNA TGTGCCAGTCTGATACCGACGACAGGGGCCGCTTTCTTT. Its translation: CASLIPTTGAAFF.

V usage is TRBV7-8 and J usage is TRBJ2-2; possible D gene TRBD2, 5 bases. V was pared by 3 bases and J by 0 bases, with 17 bases between. Germline assignment: CDR1 SGHVS and CDR2 FQNEAQ. The CDR3 covers 18 residues. CDR3 DNA: TGTGCCAGCAGCTTTGGGGTGGTAGCGATTCCGAACACCGGGGAGCTGTTTTTT. Its translation is CASSFGVVAIPNTGELFF.

Only a few counts were recorded for this clone. J is TRBJ1-5 and V is TRBV6-5; perhaps TRBD1 as D (5 bases). V was cut by 4 bases and J by 4 bases, with 14 bases left in between. This CDR3 region has 15 residues. From germline, CDR1 is MNHEY and CDR2 SVGAGI. The CDR3 here is CASSLFGEGNQPQHF. Here the CDR3 DNA reads TGTGCCAGCAGTTTATTCGGGGAGGGGAATCAGCCCCAGCATTTT.

This clone has just one count. V gene TRBV28 combines with J gene TRBJ1-6, with D tentatively TRBD1 (6 bases). This CDR3 comprises 18 residues. Deletions cut 10 bases from V and 0 bases from J, with 22 bases between. Germline CDR1 and CDR2: MDHEN and SYDVKM. The CDR3 bases are TGTGCCACCCAGGGGACGGTCGGGGGGTACTCCTATAATTCACCCCTCCACTTT. Translating it yields CATQGTVGGYSYNSPLHF.

This CDR3 reads CASSRGMAGGINEQFF. DNA of the CDR3: TGCGCCAGCAGCAGGGGGATGGCGGGAGGTATCAATGAGCAGTTCTTC. The chain joins TRBV5-1 to TRBJ2-1, with TRBD2 matching 8 bases. CDR1 and CDR2 from the germline V gene are SGHRS and YFSETQ. The junction had 12 bases not matched to a gene; V was cut back by 4 bases and J by 6 bases. The CDR3 spans 16 residues.

A few counts support this clone. V is TRBV7-6 and J is TRBJ2-5; 10 positions agree with TRBD2. The CDR3 is 19 amino acids. Germline V gene lookup returns CDR1 SGHVS and CDR2 FNYEAQ. The trim removed 1 base at V and 3 bases at J, leaving 14 bases unmatched. CDR3 in amino acids: CASSLGPLGLAGVEETQYF. Here the CDR3 DNA reads TGTGCCAGCAGCTTAGGCCCCCTTGGGCTAGCGGGAGTGGAAGAGACCCAGTACTTC.

CDR3 nucleotide sequence: TGTGCCACCAGCAGAACAGACAGGAAAGATCAGCCCCAGCATTTT. This translates into CATSRTDRKDQPQHF. The chain joins TRBV15 to TRBJ1-5; TRBD1 might be the D (6 bases). Germline values: CDR1 LNHNV, CDR2 YYDKDF (reference sequence). CDR3 length equals 15 residues. Trimming stripped 2 bases from V and 5 bases from J, with 13 bases between.

J is TRBJ1-2 and V is TRBV4-3, with 7 positions matching TRBD1. After removal of 2 bases from V and 4 bases from J, the junction contained 7 bases not matched to a gene. CDR3 length equals 15 residues. Germline-derived CDR1 and CDR2 are LGHNA and YSLEER. The chain's CDR3 is CASSQSYRGPYGYTF. The CDR3 nucleotides are TGCGCCAGCAGCCAATCTTACAGGGGCCCCTATGGCTACACCTTC.

This chain links TRBV7-9 with TRBJ2-2, with TRBD2 matching over 13 bases. Germline loops: CDR1 SEHNR, CDR2 FQNEAQ (reference sequence). Losses at the gene ends were 5 bases for V and 4 bases for J; bases not matched to a gene: 7. The CDR3 runs to 17 residues. The CDR3 region is CASSKTRTSGSTGELFF. The CDR3 DNA reads TGTGCCAGCAGCAAAACAAGGACTAGCGGGAGCACCGGGGAGCTGTTTTTT.